These 25 T cell receptor beta chains originate from one sample sequenced in a study of blood T cell repertoires in COVID-19. Profiled with immunoSEQ multiplex PCR; TCRdb holds only in-frame clones, not every one. Among 200,000 to 250,000 clones listed, roughly 86% were seen once. Sequencing used peripheral blood. Source of these receptors: a woman in her fifties or sixties with acute or convalescent COVID-19.

The V call is TRBV6-1, the J call TRBJ2-7; 10 bases map to TRBD2. Trimming at V came to 2 bases and at J to 0 bases, leaving 4 bases not matched to a gene. Germline V CDR1 and CDR2: MNHNS, SASEGT. This CDR3 region has 16 residues. The CDR3 region is CASSEKVAGGSYEQYF. CDR3 bases: TGTGCCAGCAGTGAAAAGGTAGCGGGGGGCTCCTACGAGCAGTACTTC.

V is TRBV6-2 or TRBV6-3 and J is TRBJ2-5, with TRBD2 matching over 8 bases. CDR3 size: 13 residues. Germline V CDR1 and CDR2: MNHEY, SVGEGT. Unmatched junction bases numbered 3, after V lost 5 bases and J lost 4 bases. In DNA, the CDR3 is TGTGCCAGCAGTGAGAGCGGGAGAGAGACCCAGTACTTC. Protein product: CASSESGRETQYF.

CDR3 protein: CASTNDPYNEQFF. The CDR3 region has the DNA TGTGCCAGCACTAACGATCCCTACAATGAGCAGTTCTTC. The chain recombines TRBV6-6 with TRBJ2-1; D unresolved. Germline CDR1 reads MNHNY; CDR2 reads SVGAGI (reference sequence). V lost 7 bases and J lost 2, with 9 bases in between. The CDR3 has 13 amino acids.

The chain is built from TRBV13 and TRBJ2-5, with 8 bases aligning to TRBD2. The CDR3 consists of 15 residues. The ends lost 0 bases at V and 5 bases at J; junction bases unmatched: 5. CDR1 and CDR2 (germline): PRHDT, FYEKMQ (reference sequence). For the CDR3, the DNA is TGTGCCAGCAGCTTAGGCCAGGGCGGGAGGGAGACCCAGTACTTC. It translates to CASSLGQGGRETQYF.

The chain links TRBV15 to TRBJ2-5, with a weak D call TRBD1 (6 bases). The V end lost 0 bases, the J end lost 2 bases, and 10 bases lay between the germline ends. This CDR3 spans 15 amino acids. Looked up from germline, CDR1 is LNHNV and CDR2 is YYDKDF (reference sequence). This chain's CDR3 is CATSRDRGLQETQYF. CDR3 coding DNA: TGTGCCACCAGCAGAGACAGGGGTTTACAAGAGACCCAGTACTTC.

This rearrangement joins TRBV6-5 to TRBJ1-3, with D hard to call. V was pared by 0 bases and J by 0 bases, with 9 bases between. Per the germline V gene, CDR1 is MNHEY and CDR2 is SVGAGI. CDR3 length equals 16 residues. CDR3 sequence: CASSYSSGVSGNTIYF. For the CDR3, the DNA is TGTGCCAGCAGTTACTCGAGCGGGGTCTCTGGAAACACCATATATTTT.

The CDR3 region has the DNA TGTGCCAGCAGTTACAGAGCGGGGGCGGCCAAAAACATTCAGTACTTC. Translation gives CASSYRAGAAKNIQYF. The gene calls are TRBV6-5 and TRBJ2-4; 8 bases are shared with TRBD2. Germline loops: CDR1 MNHEY, CDR2 SVGAGI. This CDR3 has 16 amino acids. The V segment lost 2 bases and the J segment 1 base; nucleotides outside the gene matches: 4.

The chain couples TRBV7-3 to TRBJ1-2; perhaps TRBD1 as D (5 bases). The CDR3 has 15 amino acids. Trimming took off 1 base at V and 8 bases at J, with 17 bases between the two ends. Germline-derived CDR1 and CDR2 are SGHTA and FQGTGA. The CDR3 reads CASSLKAEIGHGYTF. In DNA, the CDR3 is TGTGCCAGCAGCTTAAAGGCGGAAATAGGACACGGCTACACCTTC.

The rearrangement joins TRBV6-6 to TRBJ2-3; 8 bases are shared with TRBD1. This CDR3 is 16 amino acids long. CDR1 is MNHNY, CDR2 SVGAGI, per germline (reference sequence). J lost 1 base, V lost 0 bases, and 3 bases had no gene match. CDR3 region: CASSYSGQGGTDTQYF. DNA of the CDR3: TGTGCCAGCAGTTACTCTGGACAGGGAGGCACAGATACGCAGTATTTT.

The chain is built from TRBV11-3 and TRBJ2-1, with TRBD2 identical over 12 bases. Germline loops: CDR1 SGHNT, CDR2 YENEEA. Unmatched junction bases numbered 9, after V lost 8 bases and J lost 1 base. The CDR3 covers 17 residues. CDR3 protein: CASASGRAPVSYNEQFF. The DNA of the CDR3 is TGTGCCAGCGCTAGCGGGAGGGCCCCCGTTTCCTACAATGAGCAGTTCTTC. Full variable domain (outside the CDR3, taken from reference TRBV11-3 and TRBJ2-1): EAGVVQSPRYKIIEKKQPVAFWCNPISGHNTLYWYLQNLGQGPELLIRYENEEAVDDSQLPKDRFSAERLKGVDSTLKIQPAELGDSAVYLCASASGRAPVSYNEQFFGPGTRLTVL.

J is TRBJ1-2 and V is TRBV29-1, with D maybe TRBD1 (5 bases). CDR1 is SQVTM and CDR2 is ANQGSEA in the germline V gene. The CDR3 extends over 13 amino acids. V lost 6 bases, J lost 5 bases, and 16 bases lay in between. DNA of the CDR3: TGCAGCGTGGTCGTGCGGGGCCCGTATGGCTACACCTTC. It specifies CSVVVRGPYGYTF.

DNA of the CDR3: TGCGCCAGCAGCCCGAATTACATAGATACGCAGTATTTT. Protein product: CASSPNYIDTQYF. This chain joins TRBV5-1 and TRBJ2-3; D gene ambiguous. The germline V gene has CDR1 SGHRS and CDR2 YFSETQ. With 4 bases removed from V and 5 bases from J, the gap between germline ends came to 11 bases. There are 13 residues in the CDR3.

CDR3 coding DNA: TGTGCCAGCAGCTTAGCGATCCGGACAGGCTCCTACGAGCAGTACTTC. Translation: CASSLAIRTGSYEQYF. V and J are TRBV7-9 and TRBJ2-7; 7 bases fit TRBD1. Germline V gives CDR1 SEHNR, CDR2 FQNEAQ (reference sequence). The CDR3 spans 16 residues. The V segment lost 0 bases and the J segment 0 bases; nucleotides outside the gene matches: 5.

The chain carries TRBV19 and TRBJ2-2, with TRBD2 matching over 9 bases. V lost 3 bases and J lost 4; bases outside the gene matches: 3. From germline, CDR1 is LNHDA and CDR2 SQIVND (reference sequence). CDR3 size: 15 residues. This chain's CDR3 is CASSMWTSVTGELFF. In DNA form, the CDR3 reads TGTGCCAGTAGTATGTGGACTAGCGTCACCGGGGAGCTGTTTTTT.

This chain links TRBV9 with TRBJ1-2, with 10 bases aligning to TRBD1. The CDR3 covers 15 residues. Trimming took 5 bases from V and 8 from J; bases not matched to a gene: 12. From germline, CDR1 is SGDLS and CDR2 YYNGEE. The DNA of the CDR3 is TGTGCCAGCAGTTTAACCGGGACAGGGGATGACGGCTACACCTTC. Protein: CASSLTGTGDDGYTF.

This sequence joins TRBV28 and TRBJ2-6; TRBD2 aligns across 15 bases. V lost 6 bases to trimming and J lost 1 base; unmatched junction nucleotides: 4. Per germline, CDR1 MDHEN and CDR2 SYDVKM. The CDR3 covers 18 residues. The CDR3 coding sequence is TGTGCCAGCAGCAGGACTAGCGGGAGGGGGTCTGGGGCCAACGTCCTGACTTTC. Translating it yields CASSRTSGRGSGANVLTF.

V usage is TRBV25-1 and J usage is TRBJ2-1; 7 bases align to TRBD1. The germline V gene encodes CDR1 MGHDK and CDR2 SYGVNS. Losses at the gene ends were 6 bases for V and 0 bases for J; bases not matched to a gene: 8. This CDR3 comprises 16 residues. The CDR3 spells CASRKDRDSSYNEQFF. In DNA form, the CDR3 reads TGTGCCAGCAGGAAAGACCGGGACAGCTCCTACAATGAGCAGTTCTTC.

V usage is TRBV5-1 and J usage is TRBJ2-7; 8 bases are shared with TRBD2. CDR1 and CDR2 (germline): SGHRS, YFSETQ. The CDR3 is 18 residues long. V was clipped by 2 bases and J by 0 bases; unmatched bases: 13. CDR3 bases: TGCGCCAGCAGCTTTGTACTCCTCGGGGGGGAACTCTCCTACGAGCAGTACTTC. As protein: CASSFVLLGGELSYEQYF.

Comment on this clone: This sample includes further DNA sequences coding for the same CDR3. CDR3 sequence: CASTGTSGYNEQFF. The CDR3 DNA reads TGTGCCAGCACCGGGACTAGCGGATACAATGAGCAGTTCTTC. The chain uses TRBV6-5 and TRBJ2-1, with 11 bases lining up with TRBD2. Germline assignment: CDR1 MNHEY and CDR2 SVGAGI. The length of the CDR3 is 14 residues. With 7 bases clipped from V and 4 bases from J, the junction kept 3 bases outside the gene matches.

This chain uses TRBV9 with TRBJ1-3; D unclear. Germline assignment: CDR1 SGDLS and CDR2 YYNGEE. The V end lost 0 bases, the J end lost 0 bases, and 7 bases lay between the germline ends. This CDR3 spans 15 amino acids. CDR3 loop: CASSVDLSSGNTIYF. CDR3 coding DNA: TGTGCCAGCAGCGTAGACCTGAGCTCTGGAAACACCATATATTTT.

This clone was recorded a few times. The chain combines TRBV3-1 (or the pseudogene TRBV3-2) with TRBJ1-1, with D tentatively TRBD1 (6 bases). This CDR3 is built from 15 residues. Trimming took off 1 base at V and 5 bases at J, with 14 bases between the two ends. The V gene's germline CDR1 is LGHDT and CDR2 YNNKEL (reference sequence). CDR3 in amino acids: CASSQVRGAGTEAFF. CDR3 nucleotide sequence: TGTGCCAGCAGCCAAGTCCGGGGGGCTGGAACTGAAGCTTTCTTT.

This chain connects TRBV5-4 to TRBJ2-3; 13 bases are a match to TRBD2. This CDR3 comprises 17 residues. The J segment lost 3 bases and the V segment lost 4 bases, leaving 8 bases of the junction unmatched. Germline V lookup: CDR1 SGHNT, CDR2 YYREEE (reference sequence). The CDR3 sequence: CASSPRTSGRSTDTQYF. As DNA, the CDR3 is TGTGCCAGCAGCCCCAGGACTAGCGGGAGATCGACAGATACGCAGTATTTT.

V gene TRBV2 combines with J gene TRBJ2-5, with TRBD2 matching over 10 bases. The V gene's germline CDR1 is SNHLY and CDR2 FYNNEI. The CDR3 extends over 15 amino acids. The V gene end was trimmed by 3 bases and the J gene end by 3 bases; junction bases not matched to a gene: 4. The CDR3 region is CASSDGLAVEETQYF. CDR3 coding DNA: TGTGCCAGCAGTGACGGACTAGCGGTAGAAGAGACCCAGTACTTC.

The V gene is TRBV6-4, the J gene TRBJ1-3, with TRBD1 matching over 7 bases. Trimming removed 2 bases from V and 0 bases from J; junction bases left unmatched: 7. The CDR3 loop spans 17 amino acids. Germline-derived CDR1 and CDR2 are MRHNA and SNTAGT. The CDR3 bases are TGTGCCAGCAGTGACCCCGGGGGACAGAGCTCTGGAAACACCATATATTTT. Its translation: CASSDPGGQSSGNTIYF.

The CDR3: CASSLIAGGTDTQYF. The CDR3 nucleotides read TGTGCCAGCTCACTAATAGCGGGGGGCACAGATACGCAGTATTTT. The chain employs TRBV18 and TRBJ2-3; TRBD2 matches 9 bases. The CDR3 is 15 amino acids. J gave up 1 base and V 4 bases, and 3 bases lay outside the gene matches. Looked up from germline, CDR1 is KGHSH and CDR2 is LQKENI.